These T cell receptor delta chains were read from a single sample in a study of gamma-delta T cells after stem cell transplantation. TCRdb re-processed the RT-PCR reads using CATT. Of more than 2,500 delta-chain clones listed, 4% to 5.5% are singletons. The specimen sequenced was gamma-delta T cells. These receptors came from a human donor. It is not recorded whose cells these are; they may come from a transplant donor. CDR3s include the opening cysteine and the closing phenylalanine or tryptophan. Each record gives: clone size, D gene, J gene, V gene, CDR3 protein, CDR3 DNA. D genes are given only for firm matches. Clone size, where shown, is once, few, many, or a class for clones that have expanded.

>-|TRDD3|TRDJ1|TRDV2
CACDTVTGGYPYTDKLIF
TGTGCCTGTGACACCGTTACTGGGGGATACCCGTACACCGATAAACTCATCTTT
>medium-sized|TRDD3|TRDJ1|TRDV2
CACDTVITGGEKVGYTDKLIF
TGTGCCTGTGACACCGTAATTACTGGGGGAGAGAAAGTGGGCTACACCGATAAACTCATCTTT
>-|TRDD3|TRDJ1|TRDV1
CALGGLSYARTGGYGYTDKLIF
TGTGCTCTTGGGGGTCTTTCCTACGCTCGTACTGGGGGATACGGGTACACCGATAAACTCATCTTT
>medium-sized|TRDD3|TRDJ1|TRDV2
CACASLGDVARMGGTDKLIF
TGTGCCTGTGCTTCACTGGGGGATGTCGCTCGGATGGGGGGCACCGATAAACTCATCTTT
>medium-sized|TRDD3|TRDJ1|TRDV2
CACDTLPTRGYRGTDKLIF
TGTGCCTGTGACACCCTCCCTACACGGGGATACAGAGGCACCGATAAACTCATCTTT
>-|TRDD3|TRDJ3|TRDV2
CACGPAGDKRATRQMFF
TGTGCCTGTGGCCCGGCGGGGGATAAAAGGGCCACCCGACAGATGTTTTTC
>large|TRDD3|TRDJ1|TRDV2
CACDVLGHRDKLIF
TGTGCCTGTGACGTACTGGGGCACCGCGATAAACTCATCTTT
>-|TRDD3|TRDJ1|TRDV2
CACDRWVRLGDTRNTDKLIF
TGTGCCTGTGACCGCTGGGTAAGACTGGGGGATACGCGTAACACCGATAAACTCATCTTT
>large|TRDD3|TRDJ1|TRDV2
CACDPLTGGNTDKLIF
TGTGCCTGTGACCCCCTTACTGGGGGTAACACCGATAAACTCATCTTT
>medium-sized|-|TRDJ1|TRDV2
CACDSLGILDQLDKLIF
TGTGCCTGTGATAGTCTGGGGATTTTGGATCAACTCGATAAACTCATCTTT
>-|TRDD3|TRDJ1|TRDV2
CACDTLTGGYNDKLIF
TGTGCCTGTGACACCCTTACTGGGGGATACAACGATAAACTCATCTTT
>medium-sized|TRDD3|TRDJ1|TRDV2
CACDTVLGDPSKDTDKLIF
TGTGCCTGTGACACGGTACTGGGGGATCCATCGAAGGACACCGATAAACTCATCTTT
>medium-sized|TRDD3|TRDJ1|TRDV2
CACDSLPTLGDTLDKLIF
TGTGCCTGTGACTCACTTCCTACACTGGGGGATACGCTCGATAAACTCATCTTT
>-|-|TRDJ1|TRDV2
CACDTVGGRLTDKLIF
TGTGCCTGTGACACCGTAGGAGGAAGGTTGACCGATAAACTCATCTTT
>medium-sized|-|TRDJ1|TRDV2
CACDTVAGTKARTDKLIF
TGTGCCTGTGACACCGTGGCTGGGACGAAAGCCCGAACCGATAAACTCATCTTT
>medium-sized|TRDD3|TRDJ3|TRDV2
CACDTVGVLGADSWDTRQMFF
TGTGCCTGTGACACGGTGGGGGTACTGGGGGCCGACTCCTGGGACACCCGACAGATGTTTTTC
>medium-sized|TRDD3|TRDJ1|TRDV2
CACDSLMGDTGDKLIF
TGTGCCTGTGACTCCCTAATGGGGGATACGGGCGATAAACTCATCTTT
>large|TRDD3|TRDJ1|TRDV2
CACDGLGVSYTDKLIF
TGTGCCTGTGACGGGCTGGGGGTTTCGTACACCGATAAACTCATCTTT
>few|TRDD3|TRDJ1|TRDV2
CACDRLVGDTITDKLIF
TGTGCCTGTGACAGGCTTGTGGGGGATACGATCACCGATAAACTCATCTTT
>medium-sized|TRDD3|TRDJ1|TRDV2
CACDTAPTGGRDRYTDKLIF
TGTGCCTGTGACACCGCCCCCACTGGGGGTCGGGACCGGTACACCGATAAACTCATCTTT
>few|-|TRDJ1|TRDV2
CACDTVLQGGEPYTDKLIF
TGTGCCTGTGACACCGTTCTTCAAGGGGGGGAGCCCTACACCGATAAACTCATCTTT
>medium-sized|-|TRDJ1|TRDV2
CACDTVLRMKSDKLIF
TGTGCCTGTGACACCGTACTGAGGATGAAATCCGATAAACTCATCTTT
>-|TRDD3|TRDJ1|TRDV2
CACDSLVLGDTKETDKLIF
TGTGCCTGTGACTCCCTCGTACTGGGGGATACCAAGGAGACCGATAAACTCATCTTT
>-|TRDD3|TRDJ1|TRDV2
CACDPLLTGDTQYTDKLIF
TGTGCCTGTGACCCTCTCTTGACGGGGGATACGCAGTACACCGATAAACTCATCTTT
>few|TRDD3|TRDJ2|TRDV2
CACDSLGDIRPSLTAQLFF
TGTGCCTGTGACAGTCTGGGGGATATACGGCCCTCTTTGACAGCACAACTCTTCTTT
>medium-sized|-|TRDJ1|TRDV2
CACDTVSGALGAWATDKLIF
TGTGCCTGTGACACAGTTAGCGGGGCTCTCGGGGCTTGGGCCACCGATAAACTCATCTTT
>few|TRDD3|TRDJ1|TRDV2
CACDTLAGGYPKPIF
TGTGCCTGTGACACACTTGCTGGGGGATACCCCAAACCCATCTTT
>large|TRDD3|TRDJ1|TRDV2
CACDNILGDPKYTDKLIF
TGTGCCTGTGACAATATACTGGGGGACCCGAAGTACACCGATAAACTCATCTTT
>medium-sized|TRDD3|TRDJ1|TRDV2
CACDRLGDMDTDKLIF
TGTGCCTGTGACAGGCTGGGGGATATGGACACCGATAAACTCATCTTT
>large|TRDD3|TRDJ1|TRDV2
CACDVLGSPVDKLIF
TGTGCCTGTGACGTACTGGGGAGTCCAGTAGATAAACTCATCTTT
>few|TRDD3|TRDJ1|TRDV2
CACDGLGDGKYTDKLIF
TGTGCCTGTGACGGACTGGGGGATGGAAAGTACACCGATAAACTCATCTTT
>medium-sized|TRDD3|TRDJ1|TRDV2
CACDPLVLGDKLIF
TGTGCCTGTGACCCTCTCGTACTGGGGGATAAACTCATCTTT
>-|-|TRDJ3|TRDV2
CAYCGVAEPPWDTRQMFF
TGTGCCTACTGTGGCGTTGCTGAGCCCCCCTGGGACACCCGACAGATGTTTTTC
>medium-sized|TRDD3|TRDJ1|TRDV2
CACDHVTGGLVLIF
TGTGCCTGTGACCACGTTACTGGGGGTCTGGTTCTCATCTTT
>-|TRDD3|TRDJ1|TRDV2
CACSSIPTGWGIGTDKLIF
TGTGCCTGTAGCAGCATTCCTACGGGCTGGGGGATAGGCACCGATAAACTCATCTTT
>medium-sized|TRDD3|TRDJ1|TRDV2
CACDRLGDETDKLIF
TGTGCCTGTGATCGACTGGGGGATGAAACCGATAAACTCATCTTT
>large|TRDD3|TRDJ1|TRDV2
CACDPLGGRHTDKLIF
TGTGCCTGTGACCCACTGGGGGGCCGACACACCGATAAACTCATCTTT